The entry below gives a single TCR beta chain sequence along with its context. What it recognizes is unknown. The data were taken from a study of STAT5B mutations in CD4+ large granular lymphocyte leukemia. General observations from the study: Without HLA matching, higher CD4+ than CD8+ T-LGLL clonality could reflect small sample size.

Authors' analysis steps: A productive frequency of 2.59 x 10-5 was the lowest detectable. Clones were read by immunoSEQ multiplex PCR, and TCRdb kept only the in-frame ones, dropping some. That table gives V, J and clone size, and the DNA gave D and trimming. The sample carries 30,000 to 35,000 clones, 68% recorded once. The specimen sequenced was CD4+ T cells from blood buffy coats. This TCR came from a human donor in good health.

The CDR3 DNA reads TGCGCCAGCAGCTTGACGGGTGGAGGTAATGAAAAACTGTTTTTT. Translating gives CASSLTGGGNEKLFF. The V gene is TRBV5-1, the J gene TRBJ1-4; D gene unclear. Germline CDR1 and CDR2: SGHRS and YFSETQ. The CDR3 has 15 amino acids. V lost 1 base and J 4 bases, leaving 11 bases between the germline ends.